This T cell receptor (beta chain) was retrieved from a study of T-cell reconstitution after alpha-beta-depleted transplantation in children. The TCRbeta library incorporated unique molecular identifiers. TCRdb recomputed calls from the PCR reads with MiXCR, one row per CDR3 protein. Here the sample spans about 900,000 distinct CDR3 sequences, about 29% being singletons. A word on this clonotype: The antigen remains unidentified.

Study observations and caveats: Certain patients had high TCRbeta diversity at day 60, and it came from recipient T cells and thymic progenitors that survived.

Germline V CDR1 and CDR2: MGHRA, YSYEKL. The ends lost 1 base at V and 2 bases at J; junction bases unmatched: 13. The CDR3 contains 19 residues. The chain combines TRBV4-1 with TRBJ2-4; 8 bases agree with TRBD2. The TCR comes from a boy younger than two who had a stem cell transplant for SCID, so the T cells may come from the graft donor. The starting material was PBMCs, mostly from graft donor cells, obtained 360 days after TCRalphabeta/CD19-depleted stem cell transplant. CDR3 in amino acids: CASSQVAAGVALTKNIQYF. DNA for the CDR3: TGCGCCAGCAGCCAAGTGGCAGCGGGAGTCGCCCTGACCAAAAACATTCAGTACTTC.